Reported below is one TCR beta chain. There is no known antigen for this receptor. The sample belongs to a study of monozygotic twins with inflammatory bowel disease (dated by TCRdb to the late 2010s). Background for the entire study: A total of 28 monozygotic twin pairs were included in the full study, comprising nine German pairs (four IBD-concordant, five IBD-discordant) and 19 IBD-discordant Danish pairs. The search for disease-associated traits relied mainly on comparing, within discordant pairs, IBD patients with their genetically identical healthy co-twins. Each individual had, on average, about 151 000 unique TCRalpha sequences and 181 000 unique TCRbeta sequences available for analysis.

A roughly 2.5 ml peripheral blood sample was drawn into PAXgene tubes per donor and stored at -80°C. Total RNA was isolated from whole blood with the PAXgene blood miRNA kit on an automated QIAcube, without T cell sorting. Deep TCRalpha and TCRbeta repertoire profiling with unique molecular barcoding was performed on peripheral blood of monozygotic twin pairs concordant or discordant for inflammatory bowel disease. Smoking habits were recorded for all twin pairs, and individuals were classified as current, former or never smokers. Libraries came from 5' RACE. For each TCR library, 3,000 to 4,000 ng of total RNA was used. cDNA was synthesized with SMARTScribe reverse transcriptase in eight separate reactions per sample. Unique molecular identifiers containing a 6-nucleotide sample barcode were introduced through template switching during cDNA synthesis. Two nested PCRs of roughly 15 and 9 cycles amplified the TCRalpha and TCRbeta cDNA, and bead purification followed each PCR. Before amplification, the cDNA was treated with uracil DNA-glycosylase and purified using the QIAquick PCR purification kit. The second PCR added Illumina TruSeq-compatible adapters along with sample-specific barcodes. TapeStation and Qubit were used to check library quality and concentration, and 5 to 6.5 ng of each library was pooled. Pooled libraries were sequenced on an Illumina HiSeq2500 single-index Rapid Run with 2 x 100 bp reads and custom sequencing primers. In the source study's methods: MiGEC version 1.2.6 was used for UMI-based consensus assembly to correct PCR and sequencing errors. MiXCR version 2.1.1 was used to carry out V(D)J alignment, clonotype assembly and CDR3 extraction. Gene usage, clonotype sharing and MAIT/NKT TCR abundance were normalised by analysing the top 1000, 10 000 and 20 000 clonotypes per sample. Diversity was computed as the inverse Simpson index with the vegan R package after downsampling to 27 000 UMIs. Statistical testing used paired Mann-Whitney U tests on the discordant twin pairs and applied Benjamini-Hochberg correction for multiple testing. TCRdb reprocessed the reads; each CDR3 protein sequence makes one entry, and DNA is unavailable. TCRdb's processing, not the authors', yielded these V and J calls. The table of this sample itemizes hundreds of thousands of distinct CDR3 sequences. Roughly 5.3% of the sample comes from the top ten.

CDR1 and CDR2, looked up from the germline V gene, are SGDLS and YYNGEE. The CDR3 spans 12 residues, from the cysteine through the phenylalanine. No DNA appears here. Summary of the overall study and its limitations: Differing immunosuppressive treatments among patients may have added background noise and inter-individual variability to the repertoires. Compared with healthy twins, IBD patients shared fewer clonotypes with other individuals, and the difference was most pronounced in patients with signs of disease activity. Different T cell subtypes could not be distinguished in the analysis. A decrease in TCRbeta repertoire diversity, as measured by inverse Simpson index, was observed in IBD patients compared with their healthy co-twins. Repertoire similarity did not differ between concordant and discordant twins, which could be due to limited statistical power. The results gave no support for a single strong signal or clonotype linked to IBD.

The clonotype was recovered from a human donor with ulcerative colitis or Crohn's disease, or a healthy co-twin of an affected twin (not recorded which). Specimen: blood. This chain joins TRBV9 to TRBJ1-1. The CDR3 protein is CASSRRDSEAFF.